These T cell receptor beta chains were read from a single sample in a study of T cell responses to AZD1222 COVID-19 vaccine. Method: immunoSEQ multiplex PCR; TCRdb's copy keeps in-frame clones and lacks some. The top ten clones hold approximately 2.6% of a sample with about 120,000 clones, roughly 87% of them seen once. Sequenced material: peripheral blood, taken 28 days after the second AZD1222 dose. These receptors originate from an adult who received the AZD1222 COVID-19 vaccine. CDR3s include the opening cysteine and the closing phenylalanine or tryptophan. Each record gives: V gene, D gene, clone size, CDR3 protein. A D gene is named only where the DNA matches it firmly. The listing skips clone size in some rows; elsewhere it reads once, few, many or a size class.

TRBV20-1	-	-	CSGEGQETQYF
TRBV9	TRBD1	-	CASSGRTGLNSPLHF
TRBV6-5	-	-	CASSLDRTTEAFF
TRBV7-2	TRBD1	-	CASSLAPTGVGGYTF
TRBV2	-	-	CASMRGPLPGELFF
TRBV7-2	-	-	CASSLPKQGRTDTQYF
TRBV6-5	TRBD2	-	CASSSGAGGYNEQFF
TRBV5-6	TRBD1	-	CASSERRTGTGGYEQYF
TRBV30	TRBD1	-	CAWNQLLPGQGHEQYF
TRBV6-2/TRBV6-3	-	-	CASSYRGGSTEAFF
TRBV7-9	TRBD1	-	CASSLALTGGTEAFF
TRBV6-2/TRBV6-3	-	once	CASSDAFGTGNQPQHF
TRBV15	-	-	CATSPQGSDYGYTF
TRBV10-3	-	-	CAISVQGSETQYF
TRBV5-1	-	-	CASSYYSNVLTF
TRBV3-1/TRBV3-2	-	-	CASSLTGYEQYF